The source of this T cell receptor (beta chain) is a study of monozygotic twins with inflammatory bowel disease. UMIs were attached via template switching, each with a 6-nucleotide sample barcode. TCRdb reprocessed the 5' RACE reads and stores each CDR3 protein as one record, lacking DNA. The sample holds fewer than 200,000 distinct CDR3 sequences. Germline V gene lookup returns CDR1 MGHRA and CDR2 YSYEKL. The CDR3 has 17 amino acids. The gene calls are TRBV4-1 and TRBJ2-1; the D call of TRBD2 rests on TCRdb alone, since no DNA is present to check it. The source material was blood. The sequence was obtained from a human donor with ulcerative colitis or Crohn's disease, or a healthy co-twin of an affected twin (not recorded which). CDR3 residues: CASSQGGTSGYYNEQFF.